The 22 T cell receptor beta chains below come from one sample, sequenced in a study of shared clonotypes between healthy human individuals. Some clones are missing from TCRdb's copy, which holds only in-frame ones; the method was immunoSEQ multiplex PCR. The sample holds under 2,500,000 clones, nearly 97% seen once. The specimen was naive CD4+ T cells sorted from blood. Subset noted: CD45RA+ positively selected. The receptors were gathered from a man younger than 35 in good health.

The chain uses TRBV1 and TRBJ2-7; the D segment call TRBD1 is taken from the table without a DNA check. TRBV1 is designated a pseudogene. This CDR3 has 12 residues. As DNA, the CDR3 is TGCACCAGCAGCCCTCAGGGCTACGAGCAGTACTTC. Its translation: CTSSPQGYEQYF.

J is TRBJ2-1 and V is TRBV6-1; 10 positions agree with TRBD1. Germline V lookup: CDR1 MNHNS, CDR2 SASEGT. CDR3 size: 15 residues. V shed 7 bases and J 3 bases; nucleotides not matched to a gene: 6. The CDR3 DNA is TGTGCCAGCAAAGGGGGGACAGGGGACTACAATGAGCAGTTCTTC. It encodes CASKGGTGDYNEQFF.

The rearrangement uses TRBV21-1 and TRBJ2-1; the table's TRBD1 call for D was not verified on the DNA. TRBV21-1 is a recognized pseudogene. CDR3 size: 14 residues. CDR3 region: CASSTYRVSHEQFF. The DNA of the CDR3 is TGTGCCAGCAGCACGTACAGGGTGTCCCATGAGCAGTTCTTC.

The chain employs TRBV9 and TRBJ1-1; D may be TRBD1 (6 bases). Germline assignment: CDR1 SGDLS and CDR2 YYNGEE. This CDR3 is built from 14 residues. Deletions cut 3 bases from V and 8 bases from J, with 17 bases between. The CDR3, as DNA: TGTGCCAGCAGCGGACGCGCCAAGGGGGGAGAAGCTTTCTTT. This translates into CASSGRAKGGEAFF.

The chain recombines TRBV28 with TRBJ1-2; 7 bases line up with TRBD1. This CDR3 comprises 15 residues. Germline lookup yields CDR1 MDHEN and CDR2 SYDVKM. V dropped 5 bases and J dropped 5; count of bases not matched to a gene: 11. The CDR3 nucleotides are TGTGCCAGCAGTATTACCGGGACAGCTCCTTATGGCTACACCTTC. As protein: CASSITGTAPYGYTF.

For the CDR3, the DNA is TGTGCCAGCAGCTTAGTTGCCGCTTATCGAGACTACGAGCAGTACTTC. It translates to CASSLVAAYRDYEQYF. The chain couples TRBV7-9 to TRBJ2-7; the D is unclear. The V gene's germline CDR1 is SEHNR and CDR2 FQNEAQ (reference sequence). Trimming took off 1 base at V and 3 bases at J, with 16 bases between the two ends. The CDR3 runs to 16 residues.

The rearrangement links TRBV10-3 to TRBJ1-4; D is ambiguous. The CDR3 length is 13 residues. V lost 3 bases and J 7 bases, leaving 9 bases between the germline ends. CDR1 and CDR2 (germline): ENHRY, SYGVKD. This chain's CDR3 is CAISDGQSEKLFF. In DNA, the CDR3 is TGTGCCATCAGTGATGGGCAGTCTGAAAAACTGTTTTTT.

V and J are TRBV9 and TRBJ2-7, with D perhaps matching TRBD2 (6 bases). The CDR3 spans 15 residues. Per germline, CDR1 SGDLS and CDR2 YYNGEE. The V end was cut by 0 bases, the J end by 3 bases, with 13 bases between. This CDR3 is CASSVGGGALYEQYF. Written as DNA, the CDR3 is TGTGCCAGCAGCGTAGGGGGCGGGGCCCTCTACGAGCAGTACTTC.

The chain recombines TRBV2 with TRBJ2-3; D not certain. CDR1 and CDR2 (germline): SNHLY, FYNNEI. Trimming pared 2 bases from V and 1 base from J, leaving 4 bases between. This CDR3 has 13 amino acids. CDR3: CASSEIGTDTQYF. CDR3 sequence (DNA): TGTGCCAGCAGTGAAATCGGCACAGATACGCAGTATTTT. The full variable domain, with the rest looked up from reference TRBV2 and TRBJ2-3, is EPEVTQTPSHQVTQMGQEVILRCVPISNHLYFYWYRQILGQKVEFLVSFYNNEISEKSEIFDDQFSVERPDGSNFTLKIRSTKLEDSAMYFCASSEIGTDTQYFGPGTRLTVL.

The V call is TRBV27, the J call TRBJ1-2, with a weak D call TRBD1 (5 bases). V lost 2 bases and J 7 bases, leaving 11 bases between the germline ends. Germline lookup yields CDR1 MNHEY and CDR2 SMNVEV (reference sequence). The CDR3 totals 13 residues. The CDR3 sequence: CASSLREGAGYTF. CDR3 sequence (DNA): TGTGCCAGCAGTTTAAGAGAAGGGGCTGGCTACACCTTC.

This clone has only one observation. This chain links TRBV5-1 with TRBJ2-5, with 14 positions matching TRBD2. V dropped 7 bases and J dropped 5; count of bases not matched to a gene: 7. CDR1 SGHRS and CDR2 YFSETQ come from the germline V gene. The CDR3 is 15 residues long. The CDR3 loop reads CASSRLAGGTETQYF. Here the CDR3 DNA reads TGCGCCAGCTCGCGACTAGCGGGAGGGACGGAGACCCAGTACTTC.

V and J are TRBV5-1 and TRBJ1-2, with a weak D call TRBD1 (5 bases). This CDR3 is 14 amino acids long. Germline-derived CDR1 and CDR2 are SGHRS and YFSETQ. V shed 0 bases and J shed 8 bases, with 14 bases lying between them. The CDR3 nucleotides are TGCGCCAGCAGCTTGGGGCAGGGTCGTCGGGGCTACACCTTC. Residues: CASSLGQGRRGYTF.

This clone was recorded only once. The chain is built from TRBV5-4 and TRBJ2-7, with TRBD2 matching over 7 bases. Germline values: CDR1 SGHNT, CDR2 YYREEE (reference sequence). The CDR3 sequence is 14 residues long. The junction had 7 bases not matched to a gene; V was cut back by 4 bases and J by 3 bases. The chain's CDR3 is CASSTAGTNYEQYF. CDR3 in DNA: TGTGCCAGCAGCACCGCCGGGACTAACTACGAGCAGTACTTC.

This chain joins TRBV7-9 and TRBJ2-3; perhaps TRBD2 as D (7 bases). Germline V lookup: CDR1 SEHNR, CDR2 FQNEAQ (reference sequence). The CDR3 runs 13 residues. Trimming stripped 3 bases from V and 5 bases from J, with 9 bases between. CDR3 region: CASSFGGQDTQYF. The CDR3 bases are TGTGCCAGCAGCTTCGGGGGGCAAGATACGCAGTATTTT.

V and J are TRBV7-9 and TRBJ2-5; perhaps TRBD1 as D (6 bases). Germline lookup yields CDR1 SEHNR and CDR2 FQNEAQ (reference sequence). With 7 bases removed from V and 5 bases from J, the gap between germline ends came to 17 bases. This CDR3 comprises 14 residues. The DNA for the CDR3 is TGTGCCAGCACCATAACCGGGACAACGGAGACCCAGTACTTC. Amino acid sequence: CASTITGTTETQYF.

The rearrangement links TRBV7-9 to TRBJ2-7; 7 bases fit TRBD2. The length of the CDR3 is 13 residues. The germline V gene has CDR1 SEHNR and CDR2 FQNEAQ (reference sequence). V was pared by 5 bases and J by 5 bases, with 6 bases of the junction left unmatched. CDR3: CASSTGTNNEQYF. CDR3 sequence (DNA): TGTGCCAGCAGCACCGGGACTAACAACGAGCAGTACTTC.

This clone has just a few counts. The sample carries other DNA sequences with the same CDR3. The rearrangement uses TRBV6-5 and TRBJ2-7, with D perhaps TRBD1 (5 bases). From germline, CDR1 is MNHEY and CDR2 SVGAGI. The V gene lost 6 bases and the J gene lost 3 bases, with 12 bases spanning the gap. The CDR3 totals 13 residues. This CDR3 is CASSRDSHYEQYF. The CDR3, as DNA: TGTGCCAGCAGCCGCGACAGCCACTACGAGCAGTACTTC.

This sequence joins TRBV30 and TRBJ2-3; 7 positions match TRBD2. Germline assignment: CDR1 GTSNPN and CDR2 SVGIG (reference sequence). The CDR3 totals 15 residues. V lost 3 bases to trimming and J lost 2 bases; unmatched junction nucleotides: 8. CDR3 in amino acids: CAWRGGSLTTDTQYF. Written as DNA, the CDR3 is TGTGCCTGGAGGGGAGGGTCTTTAACCACAGATACGCAGTATTTT.

The chain uses TRBV9 and TRBJ2-5; the match to TRBD2 covers 13 bases. The germline CDR1 and CDR2 sequences are SGDLS and YYNGEE. V shed 4 bases, J shed 4 bases, and the junction held 4 bases outside the gene matches. There are 15 residues in the CDR3. The CDR3 DNA sequence: TGTGCCAGCAGCTTAGGACTAGCGGGAGTAGAGACCCAGTACTTC. Its protein is CASSLGLAGVETQYF.

The chain couples TRBV7-2 to TRBJ2-5; 12 nucleotides match TRBD2. The CDR3 totals 15 residues. CDR1 and CDR2 from the germline V gene are SGHTA and FQGNSA. With V trimmed by 4 bases and J by 5 bases, 5 bases remained unmatched. CDR3 amino acids: CASSSSGRGRETQYF. The CDR3 nucleotides are TGTGCCAGCAGCTCTAGCGGGAGGGGTAGGGAGACCCAGTACTTC.

This chain links TRBV19 with TRBJ1-1; 7 bases match TRBD1. The CDR3 runs to 16 residues. The V gene end was trimmed by 1 base and the J gene end by 4 bases; junction bases not matched to a gene: 9. Germline V gene sequence: CDR1 LNHDA, CDR2 SQIVND (reference sequence). CDR3 sequence reads: CASSIAAQGRTTEAFF. For the CDR3, the DNA is TGTGCCAGTAGTATAGCAGCACAGGGGAGGACCACTGAAGCTTTCTTT.

The rearrangement links TRBV5-1 to TRBJ1-6; a possible D gene is TRBD1 (5 bases). V lost 1 base and J lost 5, with 10 bases in between. Germline loops: CDR1 SGHRS, CDR2 YFSETQ. The CDR3 has 15 residues. The CDR3 DNA reads TGCGCCAGCAGCTTGACAGGTGAAGATAATTCACCCCTCCACTTT. It specifies CASSLTGEDNSPLHF.